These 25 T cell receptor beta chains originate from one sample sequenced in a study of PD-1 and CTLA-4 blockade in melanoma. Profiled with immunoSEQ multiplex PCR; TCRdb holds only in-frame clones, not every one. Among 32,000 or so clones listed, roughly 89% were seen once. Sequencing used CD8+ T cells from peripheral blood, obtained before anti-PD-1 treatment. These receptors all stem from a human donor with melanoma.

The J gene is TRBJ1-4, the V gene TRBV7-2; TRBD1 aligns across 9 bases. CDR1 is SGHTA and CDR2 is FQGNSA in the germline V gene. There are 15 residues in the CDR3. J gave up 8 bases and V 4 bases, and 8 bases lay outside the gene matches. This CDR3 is CASSWGDREMEKLFF. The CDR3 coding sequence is TGTGCCAGCAGCTGGGGGGACAGGGAAATGGAAAAACTGTTTTTT.

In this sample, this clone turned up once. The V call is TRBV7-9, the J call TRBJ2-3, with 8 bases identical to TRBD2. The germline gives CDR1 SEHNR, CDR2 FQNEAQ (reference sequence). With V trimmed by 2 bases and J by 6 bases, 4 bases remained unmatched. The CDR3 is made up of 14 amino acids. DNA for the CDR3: TGTGCCAGCAGCTTACCGGGAGGGCCGGATACGCAGTATTTT. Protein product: CASSLPGGPDTQYF.

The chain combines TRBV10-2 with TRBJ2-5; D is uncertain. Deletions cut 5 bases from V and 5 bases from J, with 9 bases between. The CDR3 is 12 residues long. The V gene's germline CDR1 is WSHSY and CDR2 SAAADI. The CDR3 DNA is TGCGCCAGCAGTAGAGTAGATGAGACCCAGTACTTC. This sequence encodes CASSRVDETQYF.

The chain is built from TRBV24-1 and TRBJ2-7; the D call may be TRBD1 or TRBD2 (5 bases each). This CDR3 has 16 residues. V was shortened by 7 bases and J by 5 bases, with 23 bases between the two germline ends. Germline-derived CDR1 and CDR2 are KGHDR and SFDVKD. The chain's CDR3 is CATSKAPGQGTNEQYF. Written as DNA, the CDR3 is TGTGCCACCAGCAAGGCCCCGGGGCAGGGTACCAACGAGCAGTACTTC.

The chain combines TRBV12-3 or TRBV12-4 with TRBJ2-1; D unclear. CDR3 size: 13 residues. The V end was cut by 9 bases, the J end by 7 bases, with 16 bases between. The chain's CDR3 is CASESPEGNEQFF. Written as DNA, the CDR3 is TGTGCCAGTGAAAGTCCCGAAGGAAATGAGCAGTTCTTC.

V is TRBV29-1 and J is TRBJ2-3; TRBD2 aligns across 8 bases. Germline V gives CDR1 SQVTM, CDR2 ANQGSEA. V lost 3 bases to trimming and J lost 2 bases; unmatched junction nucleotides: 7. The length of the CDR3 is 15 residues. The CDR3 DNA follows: TGCAGCGTTGAGGGGACTAGTTGGGTCACAGATACGCAGTATTTT. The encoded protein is CSVEGTSWVTDTQYF.

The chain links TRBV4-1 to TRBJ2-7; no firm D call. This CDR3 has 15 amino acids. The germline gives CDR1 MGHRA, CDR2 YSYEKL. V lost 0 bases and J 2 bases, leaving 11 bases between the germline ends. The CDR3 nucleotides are TGCGCCAGCAGCCAAGATGCCACGAGCACCTACGAGCAGTACTTC. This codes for CASSQDATSTYEQYF.

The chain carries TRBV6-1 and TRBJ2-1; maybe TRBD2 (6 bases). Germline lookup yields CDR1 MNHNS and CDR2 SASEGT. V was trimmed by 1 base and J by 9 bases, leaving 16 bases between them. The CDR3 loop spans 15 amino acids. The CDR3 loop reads CASSEVAASSAEQFF. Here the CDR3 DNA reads TGTGCCAGCAGTGAAGTAGCGGCCTCGTCAGCTGAGCAGTTCTTC.

CDR3 coding DNA: TGTGCCAGCAGTTACTCCTCCGGTGTCGCGAACACTGAAGCTTTCTTT. Its protein is CASSYSSGVANTEAFF. The chain has TRBV6-5 and TRBJ1-1; D is ambiguous. Germline CDR1 and CDR2: MNHEY and SVGAGI. CDR3 length equals 16 residues. The V end lost 0 bases, the J end lost 1 base, and 12 bases lay between the germline ends.

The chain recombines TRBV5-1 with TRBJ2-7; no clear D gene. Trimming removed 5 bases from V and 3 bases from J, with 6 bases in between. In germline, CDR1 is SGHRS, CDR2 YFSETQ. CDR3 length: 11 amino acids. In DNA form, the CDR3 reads TGCGCCAGCAGAGAACACTACGAGCAGTACTTC. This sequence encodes CASREHYEQYF.

CDR3 DNA sequence: TGTGCCTGGAGTGAGGGAGATTCACCCCTCCACTTT. Its translation: CAWSEGDSPLHF. The rearrangement joins TRBV30 to TRBJ1-6; D not resolved. CDR1 is GTSNPN, CDR2 SVGIG, per germline (reference sequence). This CDR3 contains 12 residues. V gave up 1 base and J gave up 8 bases, with 6 bases separating them.

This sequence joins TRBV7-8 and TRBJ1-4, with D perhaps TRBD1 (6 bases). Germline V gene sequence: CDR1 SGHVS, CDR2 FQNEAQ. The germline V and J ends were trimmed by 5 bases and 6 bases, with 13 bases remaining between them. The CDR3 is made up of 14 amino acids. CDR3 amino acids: CASSTGPGDEKLFF. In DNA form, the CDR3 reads TGTGCCAGCAGCACAGGGCCCGGGGATGAAAAACTGTTTTTT. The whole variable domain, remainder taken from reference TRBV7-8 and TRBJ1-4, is GAGVSQSPRYKVAKRGQDVALRCDPISGHVSLFWYQQALGQGPEFLTYFQNEAQLDKSGLPSDRFFAERPEGSVSTLKIQRTQQEDSAVYLCASSTGPGDEKLFFGSGTQLSVL.

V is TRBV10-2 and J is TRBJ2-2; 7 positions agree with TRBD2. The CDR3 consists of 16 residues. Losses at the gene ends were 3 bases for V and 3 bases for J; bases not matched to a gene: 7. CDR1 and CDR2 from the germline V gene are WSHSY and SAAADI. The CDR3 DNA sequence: TGCGCCAGCAGTGAATCGGGGGGAGTCGACACCGGGGAGCTGTTTTTT. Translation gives CASSESGGVDTGELFF.

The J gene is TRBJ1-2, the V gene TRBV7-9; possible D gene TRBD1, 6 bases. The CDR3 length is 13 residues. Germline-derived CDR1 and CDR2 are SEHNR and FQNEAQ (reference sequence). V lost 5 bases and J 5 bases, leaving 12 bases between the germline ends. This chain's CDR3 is CASSLGGQYGYTF. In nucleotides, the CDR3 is TGTGCCAGCAGCCTGGGAGGACAGTATGGCTACACCTTC.

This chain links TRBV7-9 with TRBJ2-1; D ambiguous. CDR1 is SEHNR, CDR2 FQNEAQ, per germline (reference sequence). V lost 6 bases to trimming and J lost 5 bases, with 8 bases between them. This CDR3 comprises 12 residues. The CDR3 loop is CASSPRDNEQFF. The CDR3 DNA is TGTGCCAGCAGTCCGAGAGACAATGAGCAGTTCTTC.

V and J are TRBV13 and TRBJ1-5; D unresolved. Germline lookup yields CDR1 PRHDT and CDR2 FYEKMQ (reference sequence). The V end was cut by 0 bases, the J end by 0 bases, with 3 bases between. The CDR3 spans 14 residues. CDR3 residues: CASSLGHSNQPQHF. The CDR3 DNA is TGTGCCAGCAGCTTAGGGCATAGCAATCAGCCCCAGCATTTT.

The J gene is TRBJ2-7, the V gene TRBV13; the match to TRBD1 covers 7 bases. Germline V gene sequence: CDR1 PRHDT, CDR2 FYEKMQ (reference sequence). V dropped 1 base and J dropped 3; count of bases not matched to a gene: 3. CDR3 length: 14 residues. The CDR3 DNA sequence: TGTGCCAGCAGCTTAGTGGGACAGTTCTACGAGCAGTACTTC. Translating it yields CASSLVGQFYEQYF.

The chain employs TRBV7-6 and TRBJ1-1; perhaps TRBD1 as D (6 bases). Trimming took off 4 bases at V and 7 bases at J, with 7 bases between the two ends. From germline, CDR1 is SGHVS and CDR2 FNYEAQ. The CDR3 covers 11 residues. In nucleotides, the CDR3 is TGTGCCAGCAGCTCAGGGGTTGAAGCTTTCTTT. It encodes CASSSGVEAFF.

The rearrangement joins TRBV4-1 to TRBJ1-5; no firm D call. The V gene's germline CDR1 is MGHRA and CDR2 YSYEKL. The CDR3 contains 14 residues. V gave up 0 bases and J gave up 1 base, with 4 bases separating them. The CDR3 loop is CASSQEQSNQPQHF. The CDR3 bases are TGCGCCAGCAGCCAAGAACAAAGCAATCAGCCCCAGCATTTT.

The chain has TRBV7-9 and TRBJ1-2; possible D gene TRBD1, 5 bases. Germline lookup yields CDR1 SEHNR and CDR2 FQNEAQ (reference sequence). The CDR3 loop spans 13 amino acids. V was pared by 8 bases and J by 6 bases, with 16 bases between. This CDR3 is CASRSGRADGYTF. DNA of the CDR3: TGTGCCAGCCGCTCCGGCAGGGCTGATGGCTACACCTTC.

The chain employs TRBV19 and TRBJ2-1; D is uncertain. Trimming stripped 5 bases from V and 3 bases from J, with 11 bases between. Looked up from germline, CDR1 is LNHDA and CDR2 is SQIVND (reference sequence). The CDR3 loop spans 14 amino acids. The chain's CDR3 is CASSSPGLYNEQFF. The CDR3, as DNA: TGTGCCAGTAGTTCCCCGGGCCTCTACAATGAGCAGTTCTTC. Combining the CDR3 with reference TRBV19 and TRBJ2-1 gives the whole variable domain DGGITQSPKYLFRKEGQNVTLSCEQNLNHDAMYWYRQDPGQGLRLIYYSQIVNDFQKGDIAEGYSVSREKKESFPLTVTSAQKNPTAFYLCASSSPGLYNEQFFGPGTRLTVL.

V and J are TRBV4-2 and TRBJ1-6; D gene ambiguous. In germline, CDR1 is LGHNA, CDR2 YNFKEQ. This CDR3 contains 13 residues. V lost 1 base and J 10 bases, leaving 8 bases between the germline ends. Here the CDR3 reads CASSQGGSSPLHF. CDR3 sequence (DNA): TGTGCCAGCAGCCAAGGAGGCAGCTCACCCCTCCACTTT.

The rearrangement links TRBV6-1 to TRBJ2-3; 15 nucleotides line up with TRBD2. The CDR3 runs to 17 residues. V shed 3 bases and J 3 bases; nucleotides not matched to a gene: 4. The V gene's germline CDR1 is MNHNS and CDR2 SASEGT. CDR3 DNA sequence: TGTGCCAGCAGTGAGGGACTAGCGGGAGGCAGGACAGATACGCAGTATTTT. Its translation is CASSEGLAGGRTDTQYF.

In DNA form, the CDR3 reads TGTGCCAGCAGCTCTCACGCGGCTAGCGGGGGGGGTGAGCAGTTCTTC. This gives the protein CASSSHAASGGGEQFF. The V gene is TRBV7-9, the J gene TRBJ2-1; TRBD2 aligns across 12 bases. From germline, CDR1 is SEHNR and CDR2 FQNEAQ (reference sequence). The CDR3 spans 16 residues. Trimming took 4 bases from V and 9 from J; bases not matched to a gene: 10.

The DNA of the CDR3 is TGCAGCGTTGAAAGACAGGGGGCGAGAAATGGCTACACCTTC. The encoded protein is CSVERQGARNGYTF. This chain joins TRBV29-1 and TRBJ1-2; 10 positions match TRBD1. CDR1 and CDR2 (germline): SQVTM, ANQGSEA. The V gene end was trimmed by 2 bases and the J gene end by 6 bases; junction bases not matched to a gene: 6. The CDR3 spans 14 residues.